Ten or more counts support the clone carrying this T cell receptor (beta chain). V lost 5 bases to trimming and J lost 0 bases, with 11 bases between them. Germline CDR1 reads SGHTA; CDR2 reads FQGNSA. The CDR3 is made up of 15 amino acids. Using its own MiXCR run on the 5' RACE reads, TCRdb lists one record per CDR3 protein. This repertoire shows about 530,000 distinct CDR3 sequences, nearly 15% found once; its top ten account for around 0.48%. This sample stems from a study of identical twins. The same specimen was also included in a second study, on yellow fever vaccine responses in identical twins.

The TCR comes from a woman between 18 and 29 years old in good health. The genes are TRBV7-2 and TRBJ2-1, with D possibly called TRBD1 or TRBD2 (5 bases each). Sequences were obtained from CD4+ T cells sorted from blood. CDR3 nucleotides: TGTGCCAGCAGCCCGGGACCCAGCTCCTACAATGAGCAGTTCTTC. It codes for CASSPGPSSYNEQFF.